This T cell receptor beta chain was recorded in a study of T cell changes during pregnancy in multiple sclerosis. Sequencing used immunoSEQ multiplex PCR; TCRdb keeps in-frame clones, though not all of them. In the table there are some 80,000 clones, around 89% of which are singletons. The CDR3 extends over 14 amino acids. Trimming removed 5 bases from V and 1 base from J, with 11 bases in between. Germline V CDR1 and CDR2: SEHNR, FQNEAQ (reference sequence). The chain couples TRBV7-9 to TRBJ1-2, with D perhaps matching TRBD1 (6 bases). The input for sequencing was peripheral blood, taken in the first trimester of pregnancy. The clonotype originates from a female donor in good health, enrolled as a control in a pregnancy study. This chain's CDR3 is CASSHRQVNYGYTF. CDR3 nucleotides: TGTGCCAGCAGCCACAGACAGGTTAACTATGGCTACACCTTC.